Below, 21 T cell receptor beta chains from the same sample are listed, as sequenced in a study of shared clonotypes between healthy human individuals. Sequencing used immunoSEQ multiplex PCR; TCRdb keeps in-frame clones, though not all of them. This repertoire shows approximately 2.1 million clones, 90% to 95% found once; its top ten account for 0.35% to 0.45%. What was sequenced was naive CD4+ T cells from PBMCs. Specified subset: CD45RA+ positively selected. Source of these receptors: a young man in good health. Some clones in this sample may be carry-over from other donors' samples.

On this clone: The same CDR3 arises from other DNA sequences in this sample as well. The rearrangement uses TRBV9 and TRBJ2-5, with 11 bases that match TRBD2. Trimming cost V 0 bases and J 2 bases; bases outside gene matches: 0. The CDR3 runs 15 residues. CDR1 SGDLS and CDR2 YYNGEE come from the germline V gene. In DNA, the CDR3 is TGTGCCAGCAGCGTAGGGACTAGCGGGCAAGAGACCCAGTACTTC. Residues: CASSVGTSGQETQYF. The complete variable domain, with remaining parts taken from reference TRBV9 and TRBJ2-5, reads DSGVTQTPKHLITATGQRVTLRCSPRSGDLSVYWYQQSLDQGLQFLIQYYNGEERAKGNILERFSAQQFPDLHSELNLSSLELGDSALYFCASSVGTSGQETQYFGPGTRLLVL.

Note on this clone: Distinct nucleotide sequences in the sample also encode this CDR3. The chain joins TRBV6-1 to TRBJ2-1; a possible D gene is TRBD2 (5 bases). Trimming took off 8 bases at V and 1 base at J, with 9 bases between the two ends. The CDR3 runs 13 residues. Germline lookup yields CDR1 MNHNS and CDR2 SASEGT. The CDR3 DNA sequence: TGTGCCAGCCGAACGGGGTCCTACAATGAGCAGTTCTTC. This sequence encodes CASRTGSYNEQFF.

The V call is TRBV6-5, the J call TRBJ2-3; D not resolved. This CDR3 comprises 14 residues. V lost 1 base and J 2 bases, leaving 7 bases between the germline ends. Germline CDR1 reads MNHEY; CDR2 reads SVGAGI. The CDR3 loop reads CASSYYKNTDTQYF. The CDR3 DNA reads TGTGCCAGCAGTTACTATAAGAACACAGATACGCAGTATTTT.

The genes are TRBV28 and TRBJ2-7; D possibly corresponds to TRBD2 (6 bases). Germline assignment: CDR1 MDHEN and CDR2 SYDVKM. V gave up 5 bases and J gave up 3 bases, with 17 bases separating them. This CDR3 is built from 15 residues. The CDR3 nucleotides are TGTGCCAGCAGTCCCCTCGATAGGCGGGACTACGAGCAGTACTTC. Amino acid sequence: CASSPLDRRDYEQYF.

The J gene is TRBJ2-1, the V gene TRBV19; 9 nucleotides align to TRBD2. The CDR3 loop spans 16 amino acids. J gave up 2 bases and V 7 bases, and 9 bases lay outside the gene matches. Germline V lookup: CDR1 LNHDA, CDR2 SQIVND (reference sequence). CDR3 nucleotides: TGTGCCAGTACCCCACCTGGCGGGAGGGCCTACAATGAGCAGTTCTTC. Amino acids: CASTPPGGRAYNEQFF.

The chain recombines TRBV5-1 with TRBJ1-3, with TRBD1 identical over 9 bases. The length of the CDR3 is 15 residues. Germline assignment: CDR1 SGHRS and CDR2 YFSETQ. J gave up 4 bases and V 4 bases, and 6 bases lay outside the gene matches. The DNA of the CDR3 is TGCGCCAGCAGCGGACAGGGGAGAGGAGGAAACACCATATATTTT. Protein: CASSGQGRGGNTIYF.

This rearrangement joins TRBV7-2 to TRBJ2-3, with 7 nucleotides matching TRBD2. The germline CDR1 and CDR2 sequences are SGHTA and FQGNSA. Trimming removed 4 bases from V and 0 bases from J; junction bases left unmatched: 10. The CDR3 has 17 residues. In DNA form, the CDR3 reads TGTGCCAGCAGCTCCTCCTTTGGGCGGGGGAGCACAGATACGCAGTATTTT. This sequence encodes CASSSSFGRGSTDTQYF. Full variable domain (missing parts from reference TRBV7-2 and TRBJ2-3): GAGVSQSPSNKVTEKGKDVELRCDPISGHTALYWYRQSLGQGLEFLIYFQGNSAPDKSGLPSDRFSAERTGGSVSTLTIQRTQQEDSAVYLCASSSSFGRGSTDTQYFGPGTRLTVL.

The chain combines TRBV5-8 with TRBJ2-5, with 10 bases aligning to TRBD1. Germline CDR1 is SGHTS and CDR2 is YDEGEE. This CDR3 spans 15 amino acids. The V segment lost 4 bases and the J segment 2 bases; nucleotides outside the gene matches: 5. DNA for the CDR3: TGTGCCAGCAGCCCTCGGGACAGGGGACAAGAGACCCAGTACTTC. Amino acid sequence: CASSPRDRGQETQYF.

The V call is TRBV6-1, the J call TRBJ1-4, with TRBD1 matching 7 bases. Germline V gene data show CDR1 as MNHNS and CDR2 as SASEGT. V dropped 1 base and J dropped 8; count of bases not matched to a gene: 7. The CDR3 is 15 residues long. CDR3 sequence reads: CASSEEKGGGEKLFF. The CDR3 DNA reads TGTGCCAGCAGTGAAGAGAAAGGAGGGGGCGAAAAACTGTTTTTT.

The V call is TRBV7-3, the J call TRBJ2-1; 8 nucleotides agree with TRBD2. CDR3 size: 16 residues. Germline V gene sequence: CDR1 SGHTA, CDR2 FQGTGA. V lost 4 bases, J lost 7 bases, and 12 bases stayed unmatched. This CDR3 is CASSYTTGGPGNEQFF. The CDR3, as DNA: TGTGCCAGCAGCTATACGACGGGAGGGCCGGGGAATGAGCAGTTCTTC.

The genes are TRBV7-2 and TRBJ1-2; D unclear. V lost 5 bases and J 1 base, leaving 8 bases between the germline ends. Germline values: CDR1 SGHTA, CDR2 FQGNSA. This CDR3 comprises 13 residues. CDR3: CASSGFINYGYTF. CDR3 nucleotide sequence: TGTGCCAGCAGCGGCTTCATTAACTATGGCTACACCTTC.

This chain connects TRBV7-9 to TRBJ1-1; 7 nucleotides align to TRBD1. The V gene end was trimmed by 5 bases and the J gene end by 2 bases; junction bases not matched to a gene: 2. Germline CDR1 is SEHNR and CDR2 is FQNEAQ (reference sequence). This CDR3 has 13 amino acids. DNA for the CDR3: TGTGCCAGCAGCGGGGACAGCAACACTGAAGCTTTCTTT. Its protein is CASSGDSNTEAFF. Full variable domain (missing parts from reference TRBV7-9 and TRBJ1-1): DTGVSQNPRHKITKRGQNVTFRCDPISEHNRLYWYRQTLGQGPEFLTYFQNEAQLEKSRLLSDRFSAERPKGSFSTLEIQRTEQGDSAMYLCASSGDSNTEAFFGQGTRLTVV.

This chain connects TRBV6-1 to TRBJ1-5; 8 nucleotides align to TRBD1. With V trimmed by 5 bases and J by 5 bases, 8 bases remained unmatched. The CDR3 is 15 amino acids. Germline values: CDR1 MNHNS, CDR2 SASEGT. The CDR3 here is CASSLPGQAHQPQHF. The CDR3 DNA reads as TGTGCCAGCAGTTTACCGGGACAGGCACATCAGCCCCAGCATTTT.

The chain combines TRBV11-3 with TRBJ2-1; 11 nucleotides match TRBD2. The ends lost 4 bases at V and 0 bases at J; junction bases unmatched: 2. This CDR3 spans 16 amino acids. Germline V gives CDR1 SGHNT, CDR2 YENEEA. CDR3 loop: CASSYTSGSSYNEQFF. The DNA for the CDR3 is TGTGCCAGCAGCTATACTAGCGGGAGCTCCTACAATGAGCAGTTCTTC.

J is TRBJ2-5 and V is TRBV11-2; D is unresolved. V was trimmed by 7 bases and J by 2 bases, leaving 17 bases between them. The germline CDR1 and CDR2 sequences are SGHAT and FQNNGV. This CDR3 is built from 15 residues. CDR3 region: CASTSTPGTQETQYF. CDR3 DNA sequence: TGTGCCAGCACCTCTACGCCGGGCACACAAGAGACCCAGTACTTC.

The chain recombines TRBV28 with TRBJ1-2; the D gene is possibly TRBD1 (5 bases). Trimming stripped 5 bases from V and 5 bases from J, with 12 bases between. The CDR3 sequence is 13 residues long. Germline loops: CDR1 MDHEN, CDR2 SYDVKM. The CDR3 nucleotides are TGTGCCAGCAGTCCCCCCAGGGAATATGGCTACACCTTC. Translation gives CASSPPREYGYTF.

The chain links TRBV28 to TRBJ2-7, with D possibly matching TRBD1 (6 bases). Trimming left V 3 bases short and J 0 bases short, with 9 bases between. The CDR3 is 14 residues long. The germline CDR1 and CDR2 sequences are MDHEN and SYDVKM. CDR3: CASSFQGSSYEQYF. CDR3 bases: TGTGCCAGCAGTTTCCAGGGGAGCTCCTACGAGCAGTACTTC.

The CDR3 DNA follows: TGTGCCAGCAGCGGGGGAAGCCACGAGCAGTACTTC. Protein sequence: CASSGGSHEQYF. The chain uses TRBV11-2 and TRBJ2-7; D is possibly TRBD1 or TRBD2 (5 bases each). CDR3 size: 12 residues. Trimming removed 5 bases from V and 5 bases from J, with 10 bases in between. The germline CDR1 and CDR2 sequences are SGHAT and FQNNGV.

V and J are TRBV5-1 and TRBJ1-4; no clear D. Germline V gives CDR1 SGHRS, CDR2 YFSETQ. Trimming stripped 4 bases from V and 11 bases from J, with 15 bases between. The CDR3 has 13 residues. The CDR3 DNA reads TGCGCCAGCAGCGATGATGGTACTGGGAAACTGTTTTTT. Translation gives CASSDDGTGKLFF. The whole variable domain, remainder taken from reference TRBV5-1 and TRBJ1-4, is KAGVTQTPRYLIKTRGQQVTLSCSPISGHRSVSWYQQTPGQGLQFLFEYFSETQRNKGNFPGRFSGRQFSNSRSEMNVSTLELGDSALYLCASSDDGTGKLFFGSGTQLSVL.

The gene calls are TRBV19 and TRBJ2-5; 7 bases line up with TRBD1. The CDR3 loop spans 13 amino acids. CDR1 is LNHDA, CDR2 SQIVND, per germline (reference sequence). V shed 11 bases and J 1 base; nucleotides not matched to a gene: 7. The CDR3 nucleotides are TGTGCCGCATACGACAGGGTCCAAGAGACCCAGTACTTC. Translated, it gives CAAYDRVQETQYF.

In its sample, this clone was seen once. Other DNA sequences in this specimen translate into the identical CDR3. V is TRBV4-1 and J is TRBJ2-1; 8 bases are a match to TRBD2. From germline, CDR1 is MGHRA and CDR2 YSYEKL. The CDR3 has 16 amino acids. V shed 2 bases and J 1 base; nucleotides not matched to a gene: 4. CDR3 DNA sequence: TGCGCCAGCAGCCAACCAGGGACTAGTTCCTACAATGAGCAGTTCTTC. This encodes CASSQPGTSSYNEQFF.